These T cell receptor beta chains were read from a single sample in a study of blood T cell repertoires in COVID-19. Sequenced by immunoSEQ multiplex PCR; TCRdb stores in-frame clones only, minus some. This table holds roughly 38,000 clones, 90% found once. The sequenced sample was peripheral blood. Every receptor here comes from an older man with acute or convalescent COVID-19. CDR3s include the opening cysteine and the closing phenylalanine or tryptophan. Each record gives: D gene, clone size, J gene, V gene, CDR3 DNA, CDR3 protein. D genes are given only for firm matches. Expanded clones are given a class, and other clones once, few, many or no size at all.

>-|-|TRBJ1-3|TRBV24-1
TGTGCCACCCGTTACTTCGGGGATGGGGAAAACACCATATATTTT
CATRYFGDGENTIYF
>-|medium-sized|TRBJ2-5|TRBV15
TGTGCCACCAGCAGAACGGCCGGGGAGACCCAGTACTTC
CATSRTAGETQYF
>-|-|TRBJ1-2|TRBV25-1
TGTGCCAGCAGTGGATACGGACAGTCCAACTATGGCTACACCTTC
CASSGYGQSNYGYTF
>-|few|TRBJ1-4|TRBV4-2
TGTGCCAGCAGCCAGGAGGGGGAAAAACTGTTTTTT
CASSQEGEKLFF
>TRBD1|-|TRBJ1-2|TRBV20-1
TGCAGTGCTAGTAACCCCAGCACAGGGGGAGGTGATGGCTACACCTTC
CSASNPSTGGGDGYTF
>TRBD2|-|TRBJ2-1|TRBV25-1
TGTGCCAGCAGGGGGAGACCTCTAGCGGGAATCAATGAGCAGTTCTTC
CASRGRPLAGINEQFF
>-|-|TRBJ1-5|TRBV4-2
TGTGCCAGCAGCCATGGGGGCTCCGATCAGCCCCAGCATTTT
CASSHGGSDQPQHF
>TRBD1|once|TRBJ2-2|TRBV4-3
TGCGCCAGCAGCCAAGATCCAGGGGGCAGCGGCACCGGGGAGCTGTTTTTT
CASSQDPGGSGTGELFF
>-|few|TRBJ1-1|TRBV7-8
TGTGCCAGCAGCTTAGCGTCGGGGGATGAAGCTTTCTTT
CASSLASGDEAFF
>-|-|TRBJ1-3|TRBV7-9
TGTGCCAGCAGCTCTCAGGGATCTGGAAACACCATATATTTT
CASSSQGSGNTIYF
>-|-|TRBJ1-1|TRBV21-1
TGTGCCAGCAGCGGCCCGGGACAAGGTTGGACTGAAGCTTTCTTT
CASSGPGQGWTEAFF
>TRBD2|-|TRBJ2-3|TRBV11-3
TGTGCCAGCAGCTTAGGAGCGGGAGGGGCAGATACGCAGTATTTT
CASSLGAGGADTQYF
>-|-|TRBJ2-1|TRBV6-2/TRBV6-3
TGTGCCAGCAGTTACCAGGGCCCTTACAATGAGCAGTTCTTC
CASSYQGPYNEQFF
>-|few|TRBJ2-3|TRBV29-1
TGCAGCGTTGAAGCTAGCGCAACAGATACGCAGTATTTT
CSVEASATDTQYF
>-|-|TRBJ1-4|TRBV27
TGTGCCAGCAGTTTCAAGCGGGCCACTAATGAAAAACTGTTTTTT
CASSFKRATNEKLFF
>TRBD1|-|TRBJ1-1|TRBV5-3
TGTGCCAGAAGCTCCCCGCCGGACAGGGGGCTCAGGAAAGACACTGAAGCTTTCTTT
CARSSPPDRGLRKDTEAFF
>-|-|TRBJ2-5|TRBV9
TGTGCCAGCAGCGTGACTTTCGGTCTCGGGGAGACCCAGTACTTC
CASSVTFGLGETQYF
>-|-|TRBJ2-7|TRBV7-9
TGTGCCAGCAGCCCGGTGGTCGACTACGAGCAGTACTTC
CASSPVVDYEQYF
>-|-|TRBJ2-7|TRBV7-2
TGTGCCAGCAGCTTATTCGGCGTACAGGGTCGCGAGCAGTACTTC
CASSLFGVQGREQYF
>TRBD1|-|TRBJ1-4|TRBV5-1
TGCGCCAGCAGCCCGACAGGGAATAATGAAAAACTGTTTTTT
CASSPTGNNEKLFF
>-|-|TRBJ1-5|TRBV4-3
TGCGCCAGCAGCCAGGGGGAGGACAATCAGCCCCAGCATTTT
CASSQGEDNQPQHF
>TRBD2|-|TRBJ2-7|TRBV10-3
TGTGCCATCAGTGAGTTTAGCGGGAACGAGCAGTACTTC
CAISEFSGNEQYF
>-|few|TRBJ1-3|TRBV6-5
TGTGCCAGCAAAGGGGGCTCTGGAAACACCATATATTTT
CASKGGSGNTIYF
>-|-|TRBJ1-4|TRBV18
TGTGCCAGCTCAGGAGGGGCTAATGAAAAACTGTTTTTT
CASSGGANEKLFF
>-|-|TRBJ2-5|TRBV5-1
TGCGCCAGCAGCCTTGACAGGGTGGGGAGGGAGACCCAGTACTTC
CASSLDRVGRETQYF
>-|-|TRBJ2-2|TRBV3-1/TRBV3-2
TGTGCCAGCAGCCAAGGGTCAGTAGCGACCGGGGAGCTGTTTTTT
CASSQGSVATGELFF
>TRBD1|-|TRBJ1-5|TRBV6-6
TGTGCCAGCACTCGACAGGGGAATCAGCCCCAGCATTTT
CASTRQGNQPQHF
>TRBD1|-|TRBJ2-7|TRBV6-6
TGTGCCAGCAGTTACTCCCACAGGGGGACCAACTACGAGCAGTACTTC
CASSYSHRGTNYEQYF
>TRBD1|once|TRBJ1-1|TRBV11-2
TGTGCCAGCACCCCGGGGATGACAGGGGAGGACACTGAAGCTTTCTTT
CASTPGMTGEDTEAFF
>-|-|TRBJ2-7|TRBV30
TGTGCCTGGAGTCAGGGAAATCGAGTGGCGCTTGGCGAGCAGTACTTC
CAWSQGNRVALGEQYF